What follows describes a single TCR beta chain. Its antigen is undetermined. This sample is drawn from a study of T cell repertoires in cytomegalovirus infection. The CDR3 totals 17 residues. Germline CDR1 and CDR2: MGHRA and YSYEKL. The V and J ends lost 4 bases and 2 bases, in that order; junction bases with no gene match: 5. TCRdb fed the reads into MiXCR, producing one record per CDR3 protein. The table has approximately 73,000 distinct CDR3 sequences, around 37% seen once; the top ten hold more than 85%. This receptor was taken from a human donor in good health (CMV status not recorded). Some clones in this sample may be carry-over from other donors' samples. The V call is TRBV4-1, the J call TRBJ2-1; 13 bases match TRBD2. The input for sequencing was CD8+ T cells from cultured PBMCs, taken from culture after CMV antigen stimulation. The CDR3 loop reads CASSPTSGGAAYNEQFF. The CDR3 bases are TGCGCCAGCAGCCCAACTAGCGGGGGGGCCGCCTACAATGAGCAGTTCTTC.